Listed here are 14 T cell receptor beta chains from one sample, sequenced in a study of blood T cell repertoires in COVID-19. TCRdb keeps only in-frame clones here, not all; method: immunoSEQ multiplex PCR. Found here are about 99,000 clones, over 75% of them singletons; the top ten hold 5% to 8%. Sequenced input: peripheral blood. These receptors originate from a human donor in a cohort sampled during active COVID-19.

The chain employs TRBV7-9 and TRBJ2-7, with a possible D match to TRBD2 (5 bases). V lost 0 bases, J lost 2 bases, and 14 bases lay in between. The CDR3 is made up of 16 amino acids. Germline assignment: CDR1 SEHNR and CDR2 FQNEAQ (reference sequence). The CDR3: CASSLAVVKGAYEQYF. In DNA form, the CDR3 reads TGTGCCAGCAGCTTAGCGGTGGTGAAGGGAGCCTACGAGCAGTACTTC.

The J gene is TRBJ2-7, the V gene TRBV7-6; D remains ambiguous. Germline V gives CDR1 SGHVS, CDR2 FNYEAQ. V shed 3 bases and J shed 0 bases, with 6 bases lying between them. This CDR3 region has 13 residues. Here the CDR3 reads CASSFGGSYEQYF. The CDR3 DNA reads as TGTGCCAGCAGCTTCGGTGGCTCCTACGAGCAGTACTTC.

This chain joins TRBV7-9 and TRBJ1-2; 7 bases line up with TRBD1. This CDR3 comprises 14 residues. Unmatched junction bases numbered 5, after V lost 2 bases and J lost 5 bases. Germline CDR1 reads SEHNR; CDR2 reads FQNEAQ (reference sequence). Here the CDR3 reads CASSLYGTAYGYTF. The CDR3 coding sequence is TGTGCCAGCAGCTTATACGGGACAGCGTATGGCTACACCTTC.

Details on this clone: This CDR3 is also generated by other DNA sequences in the sample. The V gene is TRBV5-1, the J gene TRBJ1-1; D is unresolved. CDR1 and CDR2 (germline): SGHRS, YFSETQ. Trimming pared 1 base from V and 8 bases from J, leaving 12 bases between. The CDR3 runs 13 residues. The CDR3, as DNA: TGCGCCAGCAGCTTGCGGGGAGGAACCGAAGCTTTCTTT. Protein product: CASSLRGGTEAFF.

The chain combines TRBV7-9 with TRBJ1-6; D is perhaps TRBD1 (5 bases). The CDR3 consists of 15 residues. From germline, CDR1 is SEHNR and CDR2 FQNEAQ (reference sequence). V was pared by 5 bases and J by 6 bases, with 14 bases between. The CDR3 DNA follows: TGTGCCAGCAGCGGAGGGCAGGGCGTTAATTCACCCCTCCACTTT. Its protein product is CASSGGQGVNSPLHF.

This chain links TRBV28 with TRBJ1-2, with 8 nucleotides matching TRBD1. V shed 8 bases, J shed 2 bases, and the junction held 4 bases outside the gene matches. CDR1 and CDR2 (germline): MDHEN, SYDVKM. The length of the CDR3 is 13 residues. CDR3 in amino acids: CASGQGLNYGYTF. In nucleotides, the CDR3 is TGTGCCAGCGGACAGGGTCTAAACTATGGCTACACCTTC.

V gene TRBV10-3 combines with J gene TRBJ2-6; 8 nucleotides match TRBD1. In germline, CDR1 is ENHRY, CDR2 SYGVKD. V lost 6 bases to trimming and J lost 2 bases; unmatched junction nucleotides: 6. The CDR3 runs 16 residues. This CDR3 reads CAISRTGSTGANVLTF. CDR3 sequence (DNA): TGTGCCATCAGCCGGACAGGGTCGACTGGGGCCAACGTCCTGACTTTC.

This chain links TRBV6-6 with TRBJ2-5; 9 positions agree with TRBD1. The germline CDR1 and CDR2 sequences are MNHNY and SVGAGI (reference sequence). The CDR3 contains 17 residues. V lost 5 bases and J lost 4; bases outside the gene matches: 14. CDR3 nucleotides: TGTGCCAGCAGTCTACGTCCAGACAGGGGGAGGGGAGAGACCCAGTACTTC. Amino acid sequence: CASSLRPDRGRGETQYF.

The chain combines TRBV27 with TRBJ1-2; D perhaps matches TRBD1 (6 bases). The CDR3 contains 14 residues. The germline CDR1 and CDR2 sequences are MNHEY and SMNVEV (reference sequence). Trimming stripped 6 bases from V and 6 bases from J, with 17 bases between. The CDR3 loop is CASRPAGTRNGYTF. The CDR3, as DNA: TGTGCCAGCAGACCTGCCGGGACAAGGAATGGCTACACCTTC.

The V call is TRBV19, the J call TRBJ1-1; perhaps TRBD1 as D (6 bases). CDR1 is LNHDA and CDR2 is SQIVND in the germline V gene (reference sequence). This CDR3 has 14 amino acids. V shed 3 bases and J shed 4 bases, with 12 bases lying between them. The CDR3 is CASSMGGPSTEAFF. DNA of the CDR3: TGTGCCAGTAGTATGGGGGGGCCCAGCACTGAAGCTTTCTTT.

CDR3 protein: CASSFTGLATNEKLFF. For the CDR3, the DNA is TGCGCCAGCAGCTTTACAGGCCTTGCAACTAATGAAAAACTGTTTTTT. The V gene is TRBV5-1, the J gene TRBJ1-4; D may be TRBD1 (5 bases). This CDR3 has 16 residues. Germline V gene data show CDR1 as SGHRS and CDR2 as YFSETQ. V dropped 2 bases and J dropped 0 bases, with 11 bases sitting between them. Combining the CDR3 with reference TRBV5-1 and TRBJ1-4 gives the whole variable domain KAGVTQTPRYLIKTRGQQVTLSCSPISGHRSVSWYQQTPGQGLQFLFEYFSETQRNKGNFPGRFSGRQFSNSRSEMNVSTLELGDSALYLCASSFTGLATNEKLFFGSGTQLSVL.

The V and J genes are TRBV2 and TRBJ2-2; D not resolved. Germline values: CDR1 SNHLY, CDR2 FYNNEI. V lost 7 bases to trimming and J lost 3 bases, with 6 bases between them. The CDR3 has 12 amino acids. The CDR3 reads CASTLYTGELFF. The CDR3 bases are TGTGCCAGCACCCTATACACCGGGGAGCTGTTTTTT.

The gene calls are TRBV3-1 (or the pseudogene TRBV3-2) and TRBJ2-7; D possibly corresponds to TRBD1 (6 bases). CDR3 length: 17 residues. V gave up 1 base and J gave up 6 bases, with 22 bases separating them. Germline CDR1 reads LGHDT; CDR2 reads YNNKEL (reference sequence). CDR3 residues: CASSQVPPGDLLREQYF. CDR3 nucleotides: TGTGCCAGCAGCCAAGTCCCACCAGGGGACCTCCTACGCGAGCAGTACTTC.

The J gene is TRBJ1-2, the V gene TRBV20-1; TRBD1 is a possible D gene (6 bases). V lost 6 bases and J 5 bases, leaving 10 bases between the germline ends. CDR3 size: 11 residues. In germline, CDR1 is DFQATT, CDR2 SNEGSKA (reference sequence). The CDR3 nucleotides are TGCAGTGCCACAACAGGGTATGGCTACACCTTC. Translated, it gives CSATTGYGYTF.